This T cell receptor (beta chain) appears in the sequencing data of a study of OX40 agonist ivuxolimab in advanced cancers. Study-level information: Those enrolled were 82.7% male, with a mean age of roughly 62 years and ages from about 20 to 90. The study, taken as a whole, reports: No determination was made of the antigen specificity of the expanded peripheral T cells. At 0.1 to 3.0 mg/kg and by week 6, CD4+ and CD8+ T cells in the blood had expanded clonally. Patients who responded partially at 0.1-3.0 mg/kg showed clonal expansion ranking among the lowest.

Sequencing was performed with immunoSEQ multiplex PCR; in TCRdb, only in-frame clones are kept and a portion is missing. The sample lists tens of thousands of clones, about nine tenths occurring once. Germline CDR1 and CDR2: MNHNY and SVGAGI (reference sequence). V shed 5 bases and J 6 bases; nucleotides not matched to a gene: 6. The CDR3 has 14 residues. Points on this clone: The antigen is undetermined.

The clonotype comes from an adult with an advanced solid tumor such as melanoma, head and neck, liver or kidney cancer. The gene calls are TRBV6-6 and TRBJ1-4, with TRBD1 matching over 7 bases. This specimen consisted of CD4+ or CD8+ T cells sorted from blood, obtained in a trial of the OX40 agonist ivuxolimab. CDR3 sequence (DNA): TGTGCCAGCAGTCAGGGGGTAGCGTATGAAAAACTGTTTTTT. As protein: CASSQGVAYEKLFF.